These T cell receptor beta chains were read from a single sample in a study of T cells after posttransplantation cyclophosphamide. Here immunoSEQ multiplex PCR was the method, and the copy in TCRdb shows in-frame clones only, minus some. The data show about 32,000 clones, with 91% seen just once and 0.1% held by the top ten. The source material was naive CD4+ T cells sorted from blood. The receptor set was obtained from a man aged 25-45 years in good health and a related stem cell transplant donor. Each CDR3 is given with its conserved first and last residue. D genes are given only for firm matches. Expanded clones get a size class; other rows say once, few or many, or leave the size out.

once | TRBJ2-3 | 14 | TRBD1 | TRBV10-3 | TGTGCCATCAGTGCGTCACAGGGGACAGATACGCAGTATTTT | CAISASQGTDTQYF
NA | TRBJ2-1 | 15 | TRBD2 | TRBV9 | TGTGCCAGCAGCGCCTTAGCGGGGGGATACAATGAGCAGTTCTTC | CASSALAGGYNEQFF
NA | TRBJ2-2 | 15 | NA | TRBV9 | TGTGCCAGCAGCGTAGAGGGGTTTACCACCGGGGAGCTGTTTTTT | CASSVEGFTTGELFF
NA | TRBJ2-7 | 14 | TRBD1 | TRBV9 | TGTGCCAGCAGCCCCCGGCAGGGGGCGGACGAGCAGTACTTC | CASSPRQGADEQYF
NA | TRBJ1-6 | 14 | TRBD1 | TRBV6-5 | TGTGCCAGCAGCCGCCAGGGGGATAATTCACCCCTCCACTTT | CASSRQGDNSPLHF
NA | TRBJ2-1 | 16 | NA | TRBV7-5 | TGTGCCAGAAGCTCACCCGGGAGTGGGTCCTACAATGAGCAGTTCTTC | CARSSPGSGSYNEQFF
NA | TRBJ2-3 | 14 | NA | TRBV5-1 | TGCGCCAGCAGCTTGGAGCCTAGCACAGATACGCAGTATTTT | CASSLEPSTDTQYF
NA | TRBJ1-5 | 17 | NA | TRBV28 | TGTGCCAGCAGTTTATCCCTCCCGCAGGTTAGCAATCAGCCCCAGCATTTT | CASSLSLPQVSNQPQHF
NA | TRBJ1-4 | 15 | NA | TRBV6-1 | TGTGCCAGCAAGCAGAATGGAGCAACTAATGAAAAACTGTTTTTT | CASKQNGATNEKLFF
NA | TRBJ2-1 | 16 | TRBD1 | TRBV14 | TGTGCCAGCAGCCAAGATGGAGACAGGGTTATCGATGAGCAGTTCTTC | CASSQDGDRVIDEQFF
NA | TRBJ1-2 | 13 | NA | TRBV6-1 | TGTGCCAGCAGTGAAGTTGGCGCCAGAGGATACACCTTC | CASSEVGARGYTF
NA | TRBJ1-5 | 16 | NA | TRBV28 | TGTGCCAGCAGTTTTCAGCAGGGAAGGGACAATCAGCCCCAGCATTTT | CASSFQQGRDNQPQHF
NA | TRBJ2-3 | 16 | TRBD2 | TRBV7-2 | TGTGCCAGCAGCTTAGGAGGGACTAGCGGTTCAGATACGCAGTATTTT | CASSLGGTSGSDTQYF
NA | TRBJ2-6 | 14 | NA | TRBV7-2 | TGTGCCAGCAGCCCCATCTCTGGGGCCAACGTCCTGACTTTC | CASSPISGANVLTF
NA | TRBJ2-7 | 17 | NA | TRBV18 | TGTGCCAGCTCACCACGTACCGCCTCTAGTCGCTCCTACGAGCAGTACTTC | CASSPRTASSRSYEQYF
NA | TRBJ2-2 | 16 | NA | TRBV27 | TGTGCCAGCAGCCCACTGGGGGGGCCGGGGACCGGGGAGCTGTTTTTT | CASSPLGGPGTGELFF
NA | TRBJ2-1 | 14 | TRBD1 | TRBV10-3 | TGTGCCATCAGTGAGGAGACAGGGGGGAATGAGCAGTTCTTC | CAISEETGGNEQFF
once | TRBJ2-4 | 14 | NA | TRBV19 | TGTGCCAGTAGTATAGGAGGTTTGGGAAACATTCAGTACTTC | CASSIGGLGNIQYF
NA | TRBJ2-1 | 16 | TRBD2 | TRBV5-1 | TGCGCCAGCAGTTCTCCTCTAGCGGGGGTTTACAATGAGCAGTTCTTC | CASSSPLAGVYNEQFF
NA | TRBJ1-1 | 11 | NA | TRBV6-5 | TGTGCCAGCAGCCCGCCGGGACAACATTTCTTT | CASSPPGQHFF
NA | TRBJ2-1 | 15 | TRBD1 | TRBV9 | TGTGCCAGCAGCAAACAGGGGGCCTTACACAATGAGCAGTTCTTC | CASSKQGALHNEQFF
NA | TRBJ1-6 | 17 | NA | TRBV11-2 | TGTGCCAGCAGCCTAGGATTAGGTACAGCTCCTAATTCACCCCTCCACTTT | CASSLGLGTAPNSPLHF
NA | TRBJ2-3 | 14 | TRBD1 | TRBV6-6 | TGTGCCAGCAACCGGGACAGGGAAAAAGATACGCAGTATTTT | CASNRDREKDTQYF
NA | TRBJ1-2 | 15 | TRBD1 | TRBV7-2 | TGTGCCAGCAGGGTATCGCCAGGGGGAGGCTATGGCTACACCTTC | CASRVSPGGGYGYTF
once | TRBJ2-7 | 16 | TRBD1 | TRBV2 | TGTGCCAGCAGTGGCCCACGGACAGGGAGGTCCTACGAGCAGTACTTC | CASSGPRTGRSYEQYF
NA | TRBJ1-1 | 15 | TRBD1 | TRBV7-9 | TGTGCCAGCAGCACTTACAGGGGGGGGTCCACTGAAGCTTTCTTT | CASSTYRGGSTEAFF
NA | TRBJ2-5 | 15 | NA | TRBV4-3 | TGCGCCAGCAGCCAAGATCCGTCTCGAGTTGAGACCCAGTACTTC | CASSQDPSRVETQYF
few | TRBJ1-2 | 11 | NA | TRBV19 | TGTGCCAGTGGAGAAACGTATGGCTACACCTTC | CASGETYGYTF
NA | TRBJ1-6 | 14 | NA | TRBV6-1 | TGTGCCAGCTCCCAGGGTGGCCAAAATTCACCCCTCCACTTT | CASSQGGQNSPLHF
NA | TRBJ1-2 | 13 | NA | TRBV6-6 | TGTGCCAGCAGCATACAGGGAGACTATGGCTACACCTTC | CASSIQGDYGYTF
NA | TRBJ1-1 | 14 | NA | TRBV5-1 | TGCGCCAGCAGCTTGACGGGGGATAGGACTGAAGCTTTCTTT | CASSLTGDRTEAFF
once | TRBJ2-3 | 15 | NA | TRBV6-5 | TGTGCCAGCAGTTACTCCGGGATCGCCACAGATACGCAGTATTTT | CASSYSGIATDTQYF
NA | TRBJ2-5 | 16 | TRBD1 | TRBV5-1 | TGCGCCAGCAGCTTGGACGGGACAGGGGGCGAGGGGACCCAGTACTTC | CASSLDGTGGEGTQYF